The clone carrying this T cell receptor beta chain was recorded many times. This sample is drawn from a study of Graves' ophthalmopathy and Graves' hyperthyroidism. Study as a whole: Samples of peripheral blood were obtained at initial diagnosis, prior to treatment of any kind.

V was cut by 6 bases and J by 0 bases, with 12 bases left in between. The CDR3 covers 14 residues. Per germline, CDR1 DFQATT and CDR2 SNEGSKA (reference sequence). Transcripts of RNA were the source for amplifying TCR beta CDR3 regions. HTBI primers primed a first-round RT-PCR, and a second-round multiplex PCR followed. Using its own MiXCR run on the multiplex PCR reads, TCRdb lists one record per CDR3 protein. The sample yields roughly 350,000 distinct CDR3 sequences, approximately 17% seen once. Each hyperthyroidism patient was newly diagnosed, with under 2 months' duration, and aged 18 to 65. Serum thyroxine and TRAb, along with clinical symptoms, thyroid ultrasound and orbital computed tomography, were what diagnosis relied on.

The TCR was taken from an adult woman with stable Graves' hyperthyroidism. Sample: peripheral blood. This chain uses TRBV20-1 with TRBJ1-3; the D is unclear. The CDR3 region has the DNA TGCAGTGCCCCCCTCCGGAGCTCTGGAAACACCATATATTTT. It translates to CSAPLRSSGNTIYF.